These 8 T cell receptor beta chains originate from one sample sequenced in a study of T-cell memory formation after mild COVID-19. From the 5' RACE reads, TCRdb called clonotypes with MiXCR, one entry per CDR3 protein. The sample includes some 490,000 distinct CDR3 sequences, 18% of them seen just once. Sequences were obtained from PBMCs or a T cell subset sorted from them (not recorded which). These receptors came from an adult woman who had mild COVID-19 (a few samples of this study predate the infection). Cell type and time point are not known.

The sample holds one count of this clonotype. The J gene is TRBJ2-3, the V gene TRBV3-1; D uncertain. CDR1 LGHDT and CDR2 YNNKEL come from the germline V gene (reference sequence). The CDR3 covers 15 residues. Trimming left V 0 bases short and J 0 bases short, with 7 bases between. CDR3 protein: CASSQDPRSTDTQYF. DNA for the CDR3: TGTGCCAGCAGCCAAGACCCTAGGAGCACAGATACGCAGTATTTT.

This clonotype was observed a handful of times. The chain has TRBV10-3 and TRBJ1-1; D is possibly TRBD1 (5 bases). The CDR3 is 13 amino acids. The V gene's germline CDR1 is ENHRY and CDR2 SYGVKD. V lost 0 bases and J lost 4, with 6 bases in between. Here the CDR3 DNA reads TGTGCCATCAGTGAGTCGACAGCCACTGAAGCTTTCTTT. Its protein is CAISESTATEAFF.

The chain joins TRBV6-2 or TRBV6-3 to TRBJ2-1; D possibly uses TRBD1 or TRBD2 (5 bases each). Germline lookup yields CDR1 MNHEY and CDR2 SVGEGT. The CDR3 loop spans 13 amino acids. Trimming removed 5 bases from V and 8 bases from J, with 13 bases in between. Here the CDR3 DNA reads TGTGCCAGCAGTCCCGGGACCCCGGATGAGCAGTTCTTC. It specifies CASSPGTPDEQFF.

The rearrangement joins TRBV3-1 to TRBJ2-2; D uncertain. V was shortened by 3 bases and J by 4 bases, with 9 bases between the two germline ends. The CDR3 extends over 14 amino acids. Germline CDR1 and CDR2: LGHDT and YNNKEL (reference sequence). DNA for the CDR3: TGTGCCAGCAGCCAGCCATGGAGCACCGGGGAGCTGTTTTTT. This translates into CASSQPWSTGELFF.

The chain is built from TRBV7-8 and TRBJ2-5; TRBD1 matches at 8 bases. V lost 3 bases to trimming and J lost 5 bases; unmatched junction nucleotides: 5. Germline CDR1 is SGHVS and CDR2 is FQNEAQ. CDR3 length: 14 amino acids. This chain's CDR3 is CASSLWTGHETQYF. The CDR3 DNA sequence: TGTGCCAGCAGCTTGTGGACAGGGCACGAGACCCAGTACTTC.

The table lists this clonotype with a few counts. The chain joins TRBV3-1 to TRBJ2-5, with 8 bases identical to TRBD2. The CDR3 is 16 residues long. The V gene's germline CDR1 is LGHDT and CDR2 YNNKEL (reference sequence). Unmatched junction bases numbered 9, after V lost 1 base and J lost 5 bases. In DNA, the CDR3 is TGTGCCAGCAGCCAAGTGTCCAGCGGGAGAGGGGAGACCCAGTACTTC. As protein: CASSQVSSGRGETQYF.

This clonotype was found many times. Written as DNA, the CDR3 is TGTGCCACCAGCAGGGATTCGGCAAACCAGCCCCAGCATTTT. Its protein is CATSRDSANQPQHF. This chain joins TRBV15 and TRBJ1-5; D is unclear. The ends were cut back, 3 bases at V and 7 bases at J, with 13 bases in the middle. Germline CDR1 and CDR2: LNHNV and YYDKDF (reference sequence). There are 14 residues in the CDR3.

This clonotype has only a few counts. The V and J genes are TRBV7-9 and TRBJ2-7, with 7 bases aligning to TRBD2. The CDR3 is 15 residues long. Germline-derived CDR1 and CDR2 are SEHNR and FQNEAQ (reference sequence). Germline trimming cut 1 base from V and 2 bases from J; bases unmatched to any gene: 5. The CDR3 reads CASSLGGGVTYEQYF. CDR3 DNA: TGTGCCAGCAGCTTAGGGGGGGGAGTTACCTACGAGCAGTACTTC. The full variable domain, its missing parts supplied by reference TRBV7-9 and TRBJ2-7, is DTGVSQNPRHKITKRGQNVTFRCDPISEHNRLYWYRQTLGQGPEFLTYFQNEAQLEKSRLLSDRFSAERPKGSFSTLEIQRTEQGDSAMYLCASSLGGGVTYEQYFGPGTRLTVT.